These T cell receptor beta chains were read from a single sample in a study of regulatory T cells in long-lasting Graves disease. TCRdb called the multiplex PCR reads again in MiXCR, with one record for every CDR3 protein. This table has 440,000 or so distinct CDR3 sequences, less than 20% appearing once. This sample was also put to use in a study of T cells in Graves' hyperthyroidism and ophthalmopathy.

Specimen: peripheral blood mononuclear cells (PBMCs), collected at new diagnosis, from a patient treated with antithyroid drugs. The receptor source for this set is a woman aged 25 to 39 with Graves disease. Each CDR3 is given with its conserved first and last residue. The order of the fields is V gene, CDR3 length, J gene, D gene, clone size, CDR3 protein, CDR3 DNA. The D gene is left open where the match is weak. The size entry is marked missing in some rows and otherwise reads once, few, many or a size class.

v_call: TRBV9
cdr3_length: 17
j_call: TRBJ2-2
d_call: TRBD2
clone_size: few
cdr3_aa: CASSVRGLAGVTGELFF
cdr3_nt: TGTGCCAGCAGCGTAAGGGGACTAGCGGGAGTTACCGGGGAGCTGTTTTTT

v_call: TRBV2
cdr3_length: 16
j_call: TRBJ2-3
d_call: -
clone_size: many
cdr3_aa: CASSEAQGGGTDTQYF
cdr3_nt: TGTGCCAGCAGTGAAGCGCAAGGCGGGGGCACAGATACGCAGTATTTT

v_call: TRBV3-1
cdr3_length: 18
j_call: TRBJ2-3
d_call: TRBD2
clone_size: few
cdr3_aa: CASSQDSGTSGRIDTQYF
cdr3_nt: TGTGCCAGCAGCCAAGATTCGGGGACTAGCGGGAGGATCGATACGCAGTATTTT

v_call: TRBV19
cdr3_length: 17
j_call: TRBJ2-1
d_call: -
clone_size: few
cdr3_aa: CASSLSPVARPYNEQFF
cdr3_nt: TGTGCCAGTAGTCTAAGCCCCGTAGCGCGGCCCTACAATGAGCAGTTCTTC

v_call: TRBV6-5
cdr3_length: 13
j_call: TRBJ1-3
d_call: -
clone_size: many
cdr3_aa: CASSYGQGNTIYF
cdr3_nt: TGTGCCAGCAGTTACGGGCAGGGAAACACCATATATTTC

v_call: TRBV9
cdr3_length: 14
j_call: TRBJ2-7
d_call: TRBD1
clone_size: many
cdr3_aa: CASSVVSGQGEQYF
cdr3_nt: TGTGCCAGCAGCGTAGTTAGCGGACAGGGCGAGCAGTACTTC

v_call: TRBV7-9
cdr3_length: 13
j_call: TRBJ2-7
d_call: -
clone_size: many
cdr3_aa: CASSYNPSDEQYF
cdr3_nt: TGTGCCAGCAGCTACAACCCCTCGGACGAGCAGTACTTC

v_call: TRBV12-3/TRBV12-4
cdr3_length: 16
j_call: TRBJ1-2
d_call: TRBD1
clone_size: few
cdr3_aa: CAGRGTGATPNYGYTF
cdr3_nt: TGTGCCGGCAGGGGGACAGGGGCTACCCCTAACTATGGCTACACCTTC

v_call: TRBV2
cdr3_length: 15
j_call: TRBJ2-1
d_call: TRBD1
clone_size: -
cdr3_aa: CASSITGQAYNEQFF
cdr3_nt: TGTGCCAGTAGTATAACGGGACAGGCCTACAATGAGCAGTTCTTC

v_call: TRBV2
cdr3_length: 15
j_call: TRBJ1-5
d_call: -
clone_size: few
cdr3_aa: CASSTTGYSNQPQHF
cdr3_nt: TGTGCCAGCAGTACTACAGGGTATAGCAATCAGCCCCAGCATTTT

v_call: TRBV11-2
cdr3_length: 14
j_call: TRBJ2-1
d_call: -
clone_size: many
cdr3_aa: CASSLSVSYNEQFF
cdr3_nt: TGTGCCAGCAGCTTGAGCGTCTCCTACAATGAGCAGTTCTTC

v_call: TRBV20-1
cdr3_length: 17
j_call: TRBJ2-7
d_call: TRBD1
clone_size: few
cdr3_aa: CSADGPTGGFLACEQYF
cdr3_nt: TGCAGTGCGGACGGGCCGACAGGGGGGTTTCTTGCCTGCGAGCAGTACTTC

v_call: TRBV5-1
cdr3_length: 16
j_call: TRBJ2-5
d_call: -
clone_size: many
cdr3_aa: CASSLGGTNNQETQYF
cdr3_nt: TGCGCCAGCAGCTTGGGAGGGACCAATAACCAAGAGACCCAGTACTTC

v_call: TRBV7-2
cdr3_length: 15
j_call: TRBJ2-5
d_call: -
clone_size: many
cdr3_aa: CASSSPRQAMKTQYF
cdr3_nt: TGTGCCAGCAGCTCACCACGACAGGCCATGAAGACCCAGTACTTC

v_call: TRBV4-1
cdr3_length: 15
j_call: TRBJ2-7
d_call: -
clone_size: few
cdr3_aa: CASTPGASGSYEQYF
cdr3_nt: TGCGCCAGCACCCCAGGGGCTAGCGGCTCCTACGAGCAGTACTTC

v_call: TRBV15
cdr3_length: 16
j_call: TRBJ1-1
d_call: TRBD1
clone_size: -
cdr3_aa: CATSRDFRTGLTEAFF
cdr3_nt: TGTGCCACCAGCAGAGATTTTCGGACAGGACTCACTGAAGCTTTCTTT

v_call: TRBV6-1
cdr3_length: 16
j_call: TRBJ2-7
d_call: -
clone_size: -
cdr3_aa: CASNDSDAPNLGEQYF
cdr3_nt: TGTGCCAGCAATGATTCTGACGCGCCCAACCTGGGGGAGCAGTACTTC

v_call: TRBV19
cdr3_length: 17
j_call: TRBJ2-2
d_call: TRBD1
clone_size: -
cdr3_aa: CASSTYPGQGTTGELFF
cdr3_nt: TGTGCCAGTAGTACCTATCCGGGACAGGGGACGACCGGGGAGCTGTTTTTT

v_call: TRBV24-1
cdr3_length: 18
j_call: TRBJ2-1
d_call: TRBD1
clone_size: many
cdr3_aa: CATSDPDRGLSSYNEQFF
cdr3_nt: TGTGCCACCAGTGATCCGGACAGGGGGCTCAGCTCCTACAATGAGCAGTTCTTC

v_call: TRBV27
cdr3_length: 13
j_call: TRBJ2-5
d_call: -
clone_size: many
cdr3_aa: CASSLASWETQYF
cdr3_nt: TGTGCCAGCAGTTTGGCTAGCTGGGAGACCCAGTACTTC

v_call: TRBV2
cdr3_length: 15
j_call: TRBJ2-1
d_call: TRBD2
clone_size: many
cdr3_aa: CASSPMTSGDGEQFF
cdr3_nt: TGTGCCAGCAGTCCGATGACTAGCGGGGACGGTGAGCAGTTCTTC

v_call: TRBV20-1
cdr3_length: 13
j_call: TRBJ1-1
d_call: TRBD1
clone_size: many
cdr3_aa: CSAGDRGNTEAFF
cdr3_nt: TGCAGTGCCGGGGACAGGGGGAACACTGAAGCTTTCTTT

v_call: TRBV12-3/TRBV12-4
cdr3_length: 15
j_call: TRBJ2-7
d_call: TRBD2
clone_size: few
cdr3_aa: CASSPLPGTNYEQYF
cdr3_nt: TGTGCCAGCAGTCCATTACCCGGGACTAACTACGAGCAGTACTTC

v_call: TRBV11-2
cdr3_length: 16
j_call: TRBJ1-2
d_call: TRBD1
clone_size: many
cdr3_aa: CASSSILQGVRQGYTF
cdr3_nt: TGTGCCAGCAGCTCGATTCTGCAGGGGGTACGTCAAGGCTACACCTTC

v_call: TRBV12-5
cdr3_length: 15
j_call: TRBJ1-1
d_call: -
clone_size: many
cdr3_aa: CASGLAQTENTEAFF
cdr3_nt: TGTGCTAGTGGTTTGGCCCAGACCGAGAACACTGAAGCTTTCTTT

v_call: TRBV24-1
cdr3_length: 17
j_call: TRBJ2-3
d_call: TRBD2
clone_size: many
cdr3_aa: CATSHTGASGMTDTQYF
cdr3_nt: TGTGCCACCAGTCATACCGGGGCTAGCGGGATGACAGATACGCAGTATTTT

v_call: TRBV20-1
cdr3_length: 15
j_call: TRBJ1-1
d_call: -
clone_size: many
cdr3_aa: CSARDPAGSTVEAFF
cdr3_nt: TGCAGTGCTAGAGACCCAGCTGGATCAACGGTTGAAGCTTTCTTT

v_call: TRBV15
cdr3_length: 14
j_call: TRBJ2-7
d_call: -
clone_size: many
cdr3_aa: CATSREYTAYEQYF
cdr3_nt: TGTGCCACCAGCAGAGAATACACCGCCTACGAGCAGTACTTC

v_call: TRBV7-2
cdr3_length: 14
j_call: TRBJ2-3
d_call: TRBD2
clone_size: many
cdr3_aa: CASTGTSGTDTQYF
cdr3_nt: TGTGCCAGCACCGGGACTAGCGGCACAGATACGCAGTATTTT

v_call: TRBV11-3
cdr3_length: 14
j_call: TRBJ1-6
d_call: -
clone_size: many
cdr3_aa: CASSYRAKGDSLHF
cdr3_nt: TGTGCCAGCAGCTACCGGGCCAAGGGGGATTCCCTCCACTTT

v_call: TRBV9
cdr3_length: 15
j_call: TRBJ2-1
d_call: TRBD2
clone_size: -
cdr3_aa: CASSVGGSGRNEQFF
cdr3_nt: TGTGCCAGCAGCGTAGGCGGTAGCGGGAGAAATGAGCAGTTCTTC